This TCR beta chain emerged from a study of lymphopenia after photon versus proton radiotherapy. To note about this clone: The antigen is not known.

The V and J ends lost 3 bases and 7 bases respectively, with 10 bases between them. Germline V CDR1 and CDR2: SGHVS, FNYEAQ. CDR3 size: 13 residues. Generated by immunoSEQ multiplex PCR, the TCRdb table keeps only in-frame clones and is missing some. The sample comprises around 18,000 clones, approximately 90% of which are singletons, and roughly 10% rests with the top ten. Study results and limitations: Proton therapy kept repertoires fairly stable, unlike photons, which gained effector/memory cells. Oligoclonal CD8+ Temra expansion after nadir drove photon patients' diversity drop. A bigger post-nadir fall in TCR diversity correlated inversely with survival time in deceased patients.

The sequencing used peripheral blood, collected from a patient treated with proton-based radiotherapy. The clonotype was recovered from a man in his 70s with pancreatic cancer. The J gene is TRBJ2-1, the V gene TRBV7-6; D unclear. The CDR3 DNA sequence: TGTGCCAGCAGCTTTCACGGGCCGAATGAGCAGTTCTTC. It encodes CASSFHGPNEQFF.